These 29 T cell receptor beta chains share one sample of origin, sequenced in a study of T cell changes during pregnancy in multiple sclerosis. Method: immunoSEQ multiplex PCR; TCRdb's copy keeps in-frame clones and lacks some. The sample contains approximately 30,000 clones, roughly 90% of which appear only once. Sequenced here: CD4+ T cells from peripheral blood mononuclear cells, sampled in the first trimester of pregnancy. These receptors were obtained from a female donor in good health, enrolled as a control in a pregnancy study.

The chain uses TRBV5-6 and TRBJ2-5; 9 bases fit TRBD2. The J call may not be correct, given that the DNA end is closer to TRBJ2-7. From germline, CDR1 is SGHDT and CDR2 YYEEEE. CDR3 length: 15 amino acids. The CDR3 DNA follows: TGTGCCAGCAGCGGGGGGGCTAGCGGGATAATCGAGCAGTACTTC. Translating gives CASSGGASGIIEQYF.

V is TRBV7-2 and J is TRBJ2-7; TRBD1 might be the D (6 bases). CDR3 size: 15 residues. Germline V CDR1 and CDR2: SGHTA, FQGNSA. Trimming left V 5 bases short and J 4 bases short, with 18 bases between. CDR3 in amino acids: CASSPRVGAEYEQYF. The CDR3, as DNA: TGTGCCAGCAGCCCCCGGGTGGGGGCAGAATACGAGCAGTACTTC.

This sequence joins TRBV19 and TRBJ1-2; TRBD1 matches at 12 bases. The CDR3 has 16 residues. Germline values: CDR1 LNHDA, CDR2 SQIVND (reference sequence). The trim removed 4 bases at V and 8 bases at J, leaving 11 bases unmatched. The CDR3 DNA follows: TGTGCCAGTAGTAGACCCGGGACAGGGGGCGCGGGCGGCTACACCTTC. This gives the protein CASSRPGTGGAGGYTF. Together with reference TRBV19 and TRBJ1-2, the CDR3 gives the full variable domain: DGGITQSPKYLFRKEGQNVTLSCEQNLNHDAMYWYRQDPGQGLRLIYYSQIVNDFQKGDIAEGYSVSREKKESFPLTVTSAQKNPTAFYLCASSRPGTGGAGGYTFGSGTRLTVV.

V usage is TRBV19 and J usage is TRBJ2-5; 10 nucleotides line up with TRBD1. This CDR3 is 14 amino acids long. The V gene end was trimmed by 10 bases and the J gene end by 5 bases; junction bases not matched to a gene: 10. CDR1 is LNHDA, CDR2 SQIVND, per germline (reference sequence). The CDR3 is CATTGQGIGETQYF. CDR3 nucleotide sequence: TGTGCCACCACGGGACAGGGGATTGGGGAGACCCAGTACTTC. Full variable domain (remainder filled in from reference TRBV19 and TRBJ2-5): DGGITQSPKYLFRKEGQNVTLSCEQNLNHDAMYWYRQDPGQGLRLIYYSQIVNDFQKGDIAEGYSVSREKKESFPLTVTSAQKNPTAFYLCATTGQGIGETQYFGPGTRLLVL.

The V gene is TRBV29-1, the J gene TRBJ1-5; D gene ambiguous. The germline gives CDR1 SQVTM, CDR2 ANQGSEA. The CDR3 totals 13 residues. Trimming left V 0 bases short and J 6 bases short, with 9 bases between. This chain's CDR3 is CSVEDQEGQPQHF. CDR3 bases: TGCAGCGTTGAAGATCAGGAGGGTCAGCCCCAGCATTTT.

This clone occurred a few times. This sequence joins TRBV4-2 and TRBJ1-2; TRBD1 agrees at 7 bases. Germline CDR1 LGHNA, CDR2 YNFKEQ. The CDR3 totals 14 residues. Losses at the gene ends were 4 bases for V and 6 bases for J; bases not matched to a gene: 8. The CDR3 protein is CASSPADRAHGYTF. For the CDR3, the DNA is TGTGCCAGCAGCCCCGCAGACAGGGCTCATGGCTACACCTTC.

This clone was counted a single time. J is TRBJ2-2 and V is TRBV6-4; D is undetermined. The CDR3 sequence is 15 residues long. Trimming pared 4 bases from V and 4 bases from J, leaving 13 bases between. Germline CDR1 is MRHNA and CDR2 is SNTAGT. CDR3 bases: TGTGCCAGCAGTGCCAGTGCTGGCCTCACCGGGGAGCTGTTTTTT. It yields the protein CASSASAGLTGELFF.

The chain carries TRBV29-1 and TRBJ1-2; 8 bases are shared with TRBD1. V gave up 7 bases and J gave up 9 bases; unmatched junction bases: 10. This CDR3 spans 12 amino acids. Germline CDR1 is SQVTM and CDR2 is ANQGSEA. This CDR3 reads CSARRTGNSYTF. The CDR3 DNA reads TGCAGCGCCCGCCGGACAGGGAATAGCTACACCTTC.

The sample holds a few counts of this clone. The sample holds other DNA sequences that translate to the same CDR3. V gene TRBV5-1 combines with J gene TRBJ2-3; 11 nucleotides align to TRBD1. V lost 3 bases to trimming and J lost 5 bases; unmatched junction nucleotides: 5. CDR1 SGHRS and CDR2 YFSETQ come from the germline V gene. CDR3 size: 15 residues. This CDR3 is CASSSRTGGLDTQYF. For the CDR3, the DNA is TGCGCCAGCAGCTCCAGGACAGGGGGCCTAGATACGCAGTATTTT.

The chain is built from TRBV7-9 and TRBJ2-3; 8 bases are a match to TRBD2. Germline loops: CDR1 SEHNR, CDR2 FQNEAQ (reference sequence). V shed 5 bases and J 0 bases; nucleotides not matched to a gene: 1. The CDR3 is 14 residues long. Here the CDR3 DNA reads TGTGCCAGCAGCACGGGGGGGAGCACAGATACGCAGTATTTT. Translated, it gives CASSTGGSTDTQYF.

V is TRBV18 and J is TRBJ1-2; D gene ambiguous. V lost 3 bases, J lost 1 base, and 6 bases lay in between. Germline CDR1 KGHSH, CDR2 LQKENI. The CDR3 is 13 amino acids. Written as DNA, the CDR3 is TGTGCCAGCTCACCCGCGGGTAACTATGGCTACACCTTC. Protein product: CASSPAGNYGYTF.

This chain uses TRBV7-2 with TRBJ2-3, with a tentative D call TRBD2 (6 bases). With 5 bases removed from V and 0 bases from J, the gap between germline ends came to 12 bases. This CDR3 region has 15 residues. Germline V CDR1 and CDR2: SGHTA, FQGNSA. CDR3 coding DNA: TGTGCCAGCAGCCCGGACTACCTAAGCACAGATACGCAGTATTTT. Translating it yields CASSPDYLSTDTQYF.

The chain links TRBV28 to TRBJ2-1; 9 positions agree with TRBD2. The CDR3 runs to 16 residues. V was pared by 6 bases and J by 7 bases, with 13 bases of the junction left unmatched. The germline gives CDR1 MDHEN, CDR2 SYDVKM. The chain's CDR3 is CASSGWGSGSWNEQFF. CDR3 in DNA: TGTGCCAGCAGCGGATGGGGTAGCGGGAGTTGGAATGAGCAGTTCTTC.

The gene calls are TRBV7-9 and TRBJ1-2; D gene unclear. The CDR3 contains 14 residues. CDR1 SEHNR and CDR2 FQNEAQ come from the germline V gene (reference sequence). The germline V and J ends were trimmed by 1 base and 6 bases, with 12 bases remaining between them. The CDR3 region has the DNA TGTGCCAGCAGCTTAGAGCAGGCCCCTAATGGCTACACCTTC. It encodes CASSLEQAPNGYTF.

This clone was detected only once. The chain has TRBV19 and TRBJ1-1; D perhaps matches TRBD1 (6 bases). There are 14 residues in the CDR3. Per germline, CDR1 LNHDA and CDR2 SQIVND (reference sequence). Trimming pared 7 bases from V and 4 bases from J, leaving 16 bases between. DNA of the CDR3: TGTGCCAGTACCCACCAGGGGAAAGTCACTGAAGCTTTCTTT. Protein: CASTHQGKVTEAFF. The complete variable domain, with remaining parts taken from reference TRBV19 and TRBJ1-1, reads DGGITQSPKYLFRKEGQNVTLSCEQNLNHDAMYWYRQDPGQGLRLIYYSQIVNDFQKGDIAEGYSVSREKKESFPLTVTSAQKNPTAFYLCASTHQGKVTEAFFGQGTRLTVV.

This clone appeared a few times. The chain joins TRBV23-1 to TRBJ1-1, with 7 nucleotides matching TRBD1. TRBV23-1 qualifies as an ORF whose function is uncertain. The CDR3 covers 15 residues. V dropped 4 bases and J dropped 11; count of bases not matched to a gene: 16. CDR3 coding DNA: TGCGCCAGCAGTCCGTCACAGGGGCTGTGCCGTGGGGCTTTCTTT. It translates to CASSPSQGLCRGAFF.

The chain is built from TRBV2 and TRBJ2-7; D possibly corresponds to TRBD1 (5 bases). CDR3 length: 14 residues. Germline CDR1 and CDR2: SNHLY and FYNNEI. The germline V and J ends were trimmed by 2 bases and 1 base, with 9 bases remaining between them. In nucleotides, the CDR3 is TGTGCCAGCAGTGAAATCCAGGGATCCTACGAGCAGTACTTC. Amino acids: CASSEIQGSYEQYF.

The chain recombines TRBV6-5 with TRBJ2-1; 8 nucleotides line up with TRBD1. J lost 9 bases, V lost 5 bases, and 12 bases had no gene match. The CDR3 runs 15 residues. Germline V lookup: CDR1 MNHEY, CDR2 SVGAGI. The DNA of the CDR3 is TGTGCCAGCAGTCCCGCCCCGGACAGGGTGCCTGAGCAGTTCTTC. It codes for CASSPAPDRVPEQFF.

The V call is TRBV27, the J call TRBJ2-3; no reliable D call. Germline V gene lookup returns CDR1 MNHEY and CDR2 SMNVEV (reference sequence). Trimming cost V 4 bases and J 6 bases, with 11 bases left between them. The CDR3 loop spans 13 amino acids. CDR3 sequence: CASSSASMDTQYF. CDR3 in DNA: TGTGCCAGCAGTTCTGCTAGTATGGATACGCAGTATTTT.

CDR3: CASSATRQIGGKLFF. The CDR3 coding sequence is TGTGCCAGCAGCGCCACCAGACAGATCGGCGGTAAACTGTTTTTT. V and J are TRBV5-4 and TRBJ1-4, with D tentatively TRBD1 (5 bases). Germline CDR1 SGHNT, CDR2 YYREEE (reference sequence). The CDR3 sequence is 15 residues long. The V gene lost 4 bases and the J gene lost 11 bases, with 21 bases spanning the gap.

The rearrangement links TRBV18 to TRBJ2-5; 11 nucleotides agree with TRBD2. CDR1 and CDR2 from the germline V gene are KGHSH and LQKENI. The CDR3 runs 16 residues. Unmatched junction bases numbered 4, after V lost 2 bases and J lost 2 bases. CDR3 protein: CASSPRLAGGQETQYF. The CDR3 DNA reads TGTGCCAGCTCACCAAGGCTAGCGGGAGGACAAGAGACCCAGTACTTC.

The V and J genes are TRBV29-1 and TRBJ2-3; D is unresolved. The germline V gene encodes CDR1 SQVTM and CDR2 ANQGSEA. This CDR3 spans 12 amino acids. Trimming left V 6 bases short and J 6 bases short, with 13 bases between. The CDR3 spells CSVANPGDTQYF. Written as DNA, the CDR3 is TGCAGCGTCGCGAACCCCGGGGATACGCAGTATTTT.

The chain's CDR3 is CASSKMVPGFGNTIYF. CDR3 nucleotides: TGTGCCAGCAGCAAAATGGTTCCGGGATTTGGAAACACCATATATTTT. The chain employs TRBV21-1 and TRBJ1-3. TRBV21-1 is a pseudogene segment. CDR3 size: 16 residues.

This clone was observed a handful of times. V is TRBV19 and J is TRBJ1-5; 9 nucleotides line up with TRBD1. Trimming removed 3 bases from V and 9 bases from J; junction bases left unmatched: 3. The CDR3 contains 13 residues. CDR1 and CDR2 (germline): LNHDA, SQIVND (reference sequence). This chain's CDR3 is CASSMDRGRPQHF. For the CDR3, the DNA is TGTGCCAGTAGTATGGACAGGGGTCGGCCCCAGCATTTT.

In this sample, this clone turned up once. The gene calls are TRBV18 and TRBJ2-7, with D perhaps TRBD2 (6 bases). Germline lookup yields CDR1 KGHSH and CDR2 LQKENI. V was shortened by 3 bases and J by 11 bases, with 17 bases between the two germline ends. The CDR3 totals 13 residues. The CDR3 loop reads CASSPNRDGGEYF. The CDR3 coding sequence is TGTGCCAGCTCACCTAACCGGGACGGGGGAGAGTACTTC.

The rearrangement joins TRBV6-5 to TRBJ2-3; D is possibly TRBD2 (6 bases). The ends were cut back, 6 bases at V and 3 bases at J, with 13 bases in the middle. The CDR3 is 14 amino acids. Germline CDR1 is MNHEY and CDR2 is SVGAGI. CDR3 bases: TGTGCCAGCAGCGATAGCGGTAGAACAGATACGCAGTATTTT. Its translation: CASSDSGRTDTQYF.

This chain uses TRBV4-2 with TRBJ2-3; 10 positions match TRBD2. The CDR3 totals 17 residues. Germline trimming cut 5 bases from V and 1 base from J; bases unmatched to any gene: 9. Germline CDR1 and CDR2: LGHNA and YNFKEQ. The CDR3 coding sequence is TGTGCCAGCAGCGCGAGTTCTAGCGGGGGTGGCACAGATACGCAGTATTTT. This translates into CASSASSSGGGTDTQYF.

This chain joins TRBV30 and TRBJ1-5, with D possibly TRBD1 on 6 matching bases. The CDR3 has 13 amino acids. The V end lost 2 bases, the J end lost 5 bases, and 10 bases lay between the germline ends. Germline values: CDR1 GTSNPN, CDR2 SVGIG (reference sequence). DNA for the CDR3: TGTGCCTGGAGTACTACAGGGTATCAGCCCCAGCATTTT. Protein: CAWSTTGYQPQHF.

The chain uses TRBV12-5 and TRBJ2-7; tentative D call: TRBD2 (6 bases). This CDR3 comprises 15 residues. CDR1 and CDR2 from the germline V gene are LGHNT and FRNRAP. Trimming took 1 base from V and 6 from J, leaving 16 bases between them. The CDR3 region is CASGLATRPPGEQYF. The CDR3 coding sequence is TGTGCTAGTGGTTTGGCGACTAGGCCCCCCGGCGAGCAGTACTTC.